The source of this TCR beta chain is a study of memory CD4+ T cells and cytomegalovirus serostatus. The protocol was immunoSEQ multiplex PCR, while the TCRdb copy is restricted to in-frame clones and leaves out a portion. The sample shows approximately 40,000 clones, roughly 79% of them seen only once. Germline CDR1 SGHNT, CDR2 YYREEE (reference sequence). V was pared by 4 bases and J by 7 bases, with 12 bases between. This CDR3 is 12 amino acids long. Single viable CD3+CD4+CD8-CD45RO+ cells were sorted as the memory CD4+ T cells. The TCR was taken from an adult in good health and CMV-seronegative. Sequenced input: memory CD4+ T cells from blood. This sequence joins TRBV5-4 and TRBJ2-7; D call uncertain. The CDR3 spells CASSLGIGEQYF. The CDR3 bases are TGTGCCAGCAGCCTTGGGATCGGGGAGCAGTACTTC.